This TCR beta chain originates from a study of T cell clonality in common variable immunodeficiency. Study outcomes and limitations: Patient heterogeneity in the CVID cohort limited correlations between repertoire features and clinical complications. Fewer TCRbeta clones were shared among CVID subjects than controls.

Most patients and controls had Caucasian heritage. Heparinized whole blood, about 5 to 9 ml, came from each donor. Clones were sequenced by immunoSEQ multiplex PCR, and TCRdb holds only the in-frame ones, with some missing. The sample includes approximately 50,000 clones, none of them occurring once. The ends lost 5 bases at V and 2 bases at J; junction bases unmatched: 10. This CDR3 spans 16 amino acids. Germline V gives CDR1 LNHDA, CDR2 SQIVND (reference sequence). Many counts were recorded for this clone. Its antigen remains unidentified. The read ends 3 residues shy of where the CDR3 ends; the end is completed using the germline J gene.

The chain carries TRBV19 and TRBJ1-2; 8 bases line up with TRBD1. Sequencing input: peripheral blood mononuclear cells. This sequence originates from a person aged 18 to 75 in good health. Partial CDR3 DNA: TGTGCCAGTAGTGTGACAGGGGAAGCCAGAAACTATGGC. This translates into CASSVTGEARNYG. From start to end, the CDR3 is CASSVTGEARNYGYTF.